Below are 25 T cell receptor beta chains sequenced from a single sample in a study of blood T cell repertoires in COVID-19. TCRdb keeps only in-frame clones here, not all; method: immunoSEQ multiplex PCR. This table has some 120,000 clones, approximately 84% appearing once. The source material was peripheral blood. Receptor source: a man aged 35-49 years with acute or convalescent COVID-19.

The gene calls are TRBV27 and TRBJ2-7, with D possibly TRBD1 on 5 matching bases. This CDR3 is 15 amino acids long. The V and J ends lost 3 bases and 2 bases respectively, with 14 bases between them. Germline loops: CDR1 MNHEY, CDR2 SMNVEV (reference sequence). This chain's CDR3 is CASSFRTSLTYEQYF. CDR3 coding DNA: TGTGCCAGCAGTTTTCGGACATCGCTGACCTACGAGCAGTACTTC.

The chain carries TRBV9 and TRBJ2-7, with D perhaps matching TRBD2 (6 bases). The germline CDR1 and CDR2 sequences are SGDLS and YYNGEE. V was clipped by 4 bases and J by 0 bases, with 14 bases between them. There are 15 residues in the CDR3. CDR3 sequence: CASSIGLFPSYEQYF. The DNA for the CDR3 is TGTGCCAGCAGCATCGGACTATTCCCCTCCTACGAGCAGTACTTC.

The J gene is TRBJ1-1, the V gene TRBV7-9, with 7 bases identical to TRBD1. The V and J ends lost 5 bases and 2 bases, in that order; junction bases with no gene match: 5. CDR3 length equals 14 residues. Germline CDR1 SEHNR, CDR2 FQNEAQ (reference sequence). Here the CDR3 reads CASSARQGNTEAFF. The CDR3 DNA reads as TGTGCCAGCAGCGCCCGACAGGGTAACACTGAAGCTTTCTTT.

The chain recombines TRBV6-2 or TRBV6-3 with TRBJ2-2, with D maybe TRBD2 (6 bases). Trimming removed 6 bases at V and 1 base at J, with 18 bases between. CDR1 and CDR2 from the germline V gene are MNHEY and SVGEGT. The CDR3 length is 17 residues. The CDR3 DNA follows: TGTGCCAGCAGCTCACTAGGGACTGGGCTGAACACCGGGGAGCTGTTTTTT. Translation gives CASSSLGTGLNTGELFF.

The chain combines TRBV6-5 with TRBJ1-3; D gene uncertain. Germline values: CDR1 MNHEY, CDR2 SVGAGI. The CDR3 has 14 amino acids. Between the trimmed V and J ends, which lost 2 bases and 0 bases, there was a span of 5 bases. The CDR3 region is CASSYRGSGNTIYF. The CDR3 DNA sequence: TGTGCCAGCAGTTACCGGGGCTCTGGAAACACCATATATTTT.

This rearrangement joins TRBV28 to TRBJ2-3; a possible D gene is TRBD1 (6 bases). The V gene lost 4 bases and the J gene lost 4 bases, with 21 bases spanning the gap. CDR1 and CDR2 from the germline V gene are MDHEN and SYDVKM. The CDR3 is 17 amino acids. The CDR3 is CASSSYWSQKGADTQYF. CDR3 bases: TGTGCCAGCAGTTCCTATTGGTCCCAAAAGGGGGCAGATACGCAGTATTTT.

As DNA, the CDR3 is TGTGCCAGCAGTGAAAGGGGTTCCGGCAGCCCAGATACGCAGTATTTT. Translated: CASSERGSGSPDTQYF. V gene TRBV6-1 combines with J gene TRBJ2-3; D perhaps matches TRBD1 (5 bases). The CDR3 contains 16 residues. V was trimmed by 2 bases and J by 4 bases, leaving 16 bases between them. Germline CDR1 is MNHNS and CDR2 is SASEGT.

The CDR3 protein is CASRRDRTTDTQYF. Here the CDR3 DNA reads TGTGCCAGCAGGAGGGACAGGACCACAGATACGCAGTATTTT. The V and J genes are TRBV7-3 and TRBJ2-3, with TRBD1 identical over 8 bases. Germline trimming cut 6 bases from V and 2 bases from J; bases unmatched to any gene: 4. Germline CDR1 SGHTA, CDR2 FQGTGA. CDR3 size: 14 residues.

V is TRBV5-6 and J is TRBJ1-5; D gene ambiguous. The CDR3 has 14 residues. In germline, CDR1 is SGHDT, CDR2 YYEEEE. V was clipped by 2 bases and J by 3 bases, with 9 bases between them. The CDR3 DNA reads TGTGCCAGCAGCTTCGGGAACTCCAATCAGCCCCAGCATTTT. It translates to CASSFGNSNQPQHF.

The genes are TRBV27 and TRBJ1-3; tentatively, D is TRBD1 (5 bases). The CDR3 has 14 residues. V lost 6 bases and J 3 bases, leaving 12 bases between the germline ends. CDR1 is MNHEY and CDR2 is SMNVEV in the germline V gene (reference sequence). The CDR3 loop reads CASSMGGSGNTIYF. The CDR3 region has the DNA TGTGCCAGCAGCATGGGGGGGAGTGGAAACACCATATATTTT.

The chain carries TRBV7-9 and TRBJ2-2, with TRBD2 identical over 9 bases. The V segment lost 5 bases and the J segment 3 bases; nucleotides outside the gene matches: 4. Germline V gene lookup returns CDR1 SEHNR and CDR2 FQNEAQ (reference sequence). CDR3 length: 15 amino acids. The CDR3 protein is CASSKAGGYTGELFF. Here the CDR3 DNA reads TGTGCCAGCAGCAAGGCGGGGGGGTACACCGGGGAGCTGTTTTTT.

The chain is built from TRBV6-5 and TRBJ2-5; 14 nucleotides match TRBD2. The germline V gene has CDR1 MNHEY and CDR2 SVGAGI. The CDR3 is made up of 14 amino acids. The junction had 1 base not matched to a gene; V was cut back by 5 bases and J by 5 bases. This CDR3 reads CASSRTSGGETQYF. CDR3 sequence (DNA): TGTGCCAGCAGTAGGACTAGCGGGGGGGAGACCCAGTACTTC.

V and J are TRBV6-1 and TRBJ2-7; 8 positions agree with TRBD2. This CDR3 has 15 residues. After removal of 1 base from V and 5 bases from J, the junction contained 7 bases not matched to a gene. CDR1 MNHNS and CDR2 SASEGT come from the germline V gene. CDR3 sequence (DNA): TGTGCCAGCAGTGAAGAGGCGGGAGGTAAAAACGAGCAGTACTTC. Translation: CASSEEAGGKNEQYF.

This chain connects TRBV13 to TRBJ2-1, with 11 bases matching TRBD2. V lost 3 bases and J lost 3; bases outside the gene matches: 1. Germline V gene lookup returns CDR1 PRHDT and CDR2 FYEKMQ (reference sequence). This CDR3 contains 15 residues. In DNA, the CDR3 is TGTGCCAGCAGCTTGCTAGCGGGGGGCTACAATGAGCAGTTCTTC. This sequence encodes CASSLLAGGYNEQFF.

CDR3 sequence (DNA): TGTGCCAGCAGCTTTGGATGGGGCGACAATCAGCCCCAGCATTTT. It yields the protein CASSFGWGDNQPQHF. The chain links TRBV12-1 to TRBJ1-5; the DNA was not compared with TRBD1, the D call given in the table. TRBV12-1 is a pseudogene locus. This CDR3 has 15 residues.

This clone was observed once. The CDR3 DNA reads as TGTGCCACCGCCTCGGGAGTCCCCCCAGATACGCAGTATTTT. Translation: CATASGVPPDTQYF. This chain links TRBV10-3 with TRBJ2-3; D is possibly TRBD2 (6 bases). CDR3 size: 14 residues. Germline loops: CDR1 ENHRY, CDR2 SYGVKD. Trimming cost V 10 bases and J 4 bases, with 18 bases left between them.

The chain carries TRBV5-6 and TRBJ1-4, with D unclear. Trimming took 3 bases from V and 0 from J, leaving 12 bases between them. Germline V gives CDR1 SGHDT, CDR2 YYEEEE. CDR3 length equals 16 residues. DNA of the CDR3: TGTGCCAGCAGCTCGCTTGGAACAGCAACTAATGAAAAACTGTTTTTT. It is translated as CASSSLGTATNEKLFF.

The chain uses TRBV2 and TRBJ1-1; 7 positions agree with TRBD1. The CDR3 runs to 16 residues. V was clipped by 2 bases and J by 1 base; unmatched bases: 7. The germline V gene encodes CDR1 SNHLY and CDR2 FYNNEI. CDR3 coding DNA: TGTGCCAGCAGTGAATCAACGACAGGGACGAACACTGAAGCTTTCTTT. It is translated as CASSESTTGTNTEAFF.

The chain recombines TRBV19 with TRBJ2-1; 15 nucleotides agree with TRBD2. Germline lookup yields CDR1 LNHDA and CDR2 SQIVND (reference sequence). The trim removed 4 bases at V and 0 bases at J, leaving 7 bases unmatched. The CDR3 length is 19 residues. The CDR3 is CASSSPRTSGRGSYNEQFF. CDR3 nucleotide sequence: TGTGCCAGTAGTAGCCCCCGGACTAGCGGGAGGGGCTCCTACAATGAGCAGTTCTTC.

Only a few counts were recorded for this clone. The chain recombines TRBV6-5 with TRBJ1-5; 7 bases fit TRBD1. This CDR3 is 14 amino acids long. The V segment lost 7 bases and the J segment 6 bases; nucleotides outside the gene matches: 9. Germline V CDR1 and CDR2: MNHEY, SVGAGI. This CDR3 reads CASTPGTVAQPQHF. The CDR3 bases are TGTGCCAGCACCCCCGGGACAGTGGCTCAGCCCCAGCATTTT.

V usage is TRBV7-2 and J usage is TRBJ2-7, with D perhaps TRBD2 (6 bases). The CDR3 totals 15 residues. From germline, CDR1 is SGHTA and CDR2 FQGNSA. With 1 base removed from V and 2 bases from J, the gap between germline ends came to 12 bases. The CDR3 coding sequence is TGTGCCAGCAGCTTAGACGGGAGAATTACCTACGAGCAGTACTTC. Amino acid sequence: CASSLDGRITYEQYF.

CDR3 sequence (DNA): TGTGCCAGCAGTTTAACCAGGGTGGGTAATTCACCCCTCCACTTT. The encoded protein is CASSLTRVGNSPLHF. The V call is TRBV27, the J call TRBJ1-6; weak D call: TRBD1 (5 bases). Trimming took off 2 bases at V and 6 bases at J, with 11 bases between the two ends. CDR1 MNHEY and CDR2 SMNVEV come from the germline V gene (reference sequence). The CDR3 has 15 amino acids.

The chain carries TRBV7-9 and TRBJ1-1; TRBD1 agrees at 9 bases. The trim removed 0 bases at V and 3 bases at J, leaving 8 bases unmatched. Germline CDR1 is SEHNR and CDR2 is FQNEAQ (reference sequence). CDR3 size: 17 residues. The CDR3 DNA reads TGTGCCAGCAGCTTAGCGGAAACAGGGGGCGCCGACACTGAAGCTTTCTTT. Encoded protein: CASSLAETGGADTEAFF.

This chain links TRBV19 with TRBJ2-7; 10 nucleotides match TRBD2. The CDR3 consists of 14 residues. Looked up from germline, CDR1 is LNHDA and CDR2 is SQIVND (reference sequence). J gave up 7 bases and V 4 bases, and 7 bases lay outside the gene matches. The CDR3 spells CASSRLAGGGEQYF. For the CDR3, the DNA is TGTGCCAGTAGTAGATTAGCGGGAGGCGGAGAGCAGTACTTC.

The CDR3 sequence: CASSQAGQSNEQFF. The CDR3 DNA reads as TGTGCCAGCAGCCAAGCTGGACAGAGCAATGAGCAGTTCTTC. V is TRBV4-2 and J is TRBJ2-1; the D gene is possibly TRBD1 (6 bases). The CDR3 consists of 14 residues. From germline, CDR1 is LGHNA and CDR2 YNFKEQ. Trimming removed 1 base at V and 6 bases at J, with 10 bases between.